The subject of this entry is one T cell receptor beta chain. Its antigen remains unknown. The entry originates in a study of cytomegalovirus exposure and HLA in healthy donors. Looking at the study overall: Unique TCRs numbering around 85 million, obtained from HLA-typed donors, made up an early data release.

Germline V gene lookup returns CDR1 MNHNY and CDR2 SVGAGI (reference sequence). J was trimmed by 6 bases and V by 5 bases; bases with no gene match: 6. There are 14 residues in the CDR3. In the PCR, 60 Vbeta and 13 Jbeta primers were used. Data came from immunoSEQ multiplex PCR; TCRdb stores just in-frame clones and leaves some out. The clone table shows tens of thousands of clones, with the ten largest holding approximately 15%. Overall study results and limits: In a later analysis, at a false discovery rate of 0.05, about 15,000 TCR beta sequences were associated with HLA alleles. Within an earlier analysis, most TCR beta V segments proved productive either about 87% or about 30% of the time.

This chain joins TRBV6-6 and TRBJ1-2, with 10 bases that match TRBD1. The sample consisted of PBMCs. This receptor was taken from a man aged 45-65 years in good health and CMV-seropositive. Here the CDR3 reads CASSKTGGVNGYTF. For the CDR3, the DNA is TGTGCCAGCAGTAAGACAGGGGGCGTTAATGGCTACACCTTC.